These T cell receptor beta chains were read from a single sample in a study of immune evolution from preneoplasia to lung adenocarcinoma. TCRdb keeps only in-frame clones here, not all; method: immunoSEQ multiplex PCR. The sample records about 15,000 clones, roughly 80% being singletons. The sequenced sample consisted of FFPE minimally invasive lung adenocarcinoma tissue. These receptors originate from a person aged 65-85 years with lung adenocarcinoma. Both conserved end residues are part of each CDR3. D genes are given only for firm matches. Size values are once, few and many counts, or a class for expanded clones, and some rows have none.

TRBD2,16,TRBV6-1,.,TRBJ2-1,CASSALAGGLKNEQFF,TGTGCCAGCAGTGCCTTAGCGGGAGGTTTAAAGAATGAGCAGTTCTTC
.,11,TRBV30,.,TRBJ1-2,CAWGGEYGYTF,TGTGCCTGGGGCGGGGAATATGGCTACACCTTC
.,13,TRBV18,once,TRBJ2-1,CASSPTIYNEQFF,TGTGCCAGCTCACCGACAATTTACAATGAGCAGTTCTTC
TRBD1,14,TRBV4-2,.,TRBJ1-4,CASSQGTGNEKLFF,TGTGCCAGCAGCCAAGGGACAGGAAATGAAAAACTGTTTTTT
.,14,TRBV9,.,TRBJ2-3,CASSDSLRADTQYF,TGTGCCAGCAGCGACTCGTTGAGAGCAGATACGCAGTATTTT
TRBD1,11,TRBV28,.,TRBJ2-7,CASTYRGEQYF,TGTGCCAGCACCTACAGGGGGGAGCAGTACTTC
.,12,TRBV27,once,TRBJ2-2,CASRKGGGELFF,TGTGCTAGCAGGAAAGGGGGCGGGGAGCTGTTTTTT
.,13,TRBV28,once,TRBJ2-7,CASNYLGSYEQYF,TGTGCCAGCAATTATTTGGGCAGCTACGAGCAGTACTTC
.,15,TRBV15,.,TRBJ2-7,CATSRSAGPTGEQYF,TGTGCCACCAGCAGATCCGCGGGCCCAACAGGGGAGCAGTACTTC
TRBD2,15,TRBV30,.,TRBJ2-1,CAWVPSGRGSNEQFF,TGTGCCTGGGTGCCTAGCGGGAGGGGATCTAATGAGCAGTTCTTC
.,15,TRBV28,few,TRBJ1-5,CASSLRENSNQPQHF,TGTGCCAGCAGTTTAAGAGAAAATAGCAATCAGCCCCAGCATTTT
.,17,TRBV5-1,.,TRBJ1-4,CASSRIGRGATNEKLFF,TGCGCCAGCAGCCGGATCGGCAGGGGTGCAACTAATGAAAAACTGTTTTTT
.,13,TRBV5-1,.,TRBJ2-5,CASTLGTKETQYF,TGCGCCAGCACCCTCGGGACAAAAGAGACCCAGTACTTC
.,13,TRBV19,.,TRBJ2-1,CASSVATYNEQFF,TGTGCCAGTAGTGTCGCGACCTACAATGAGCAGTTCTTC
.,13,TRBV5-1,.,TRBJ1-4,CASSPAYNEKLFF,TGCGCCAGCAGCCCAGCCTATAATGAAAAACTGTTTTTT
TRBD1,12,TRBV2,.,TRBJ1-5,CATRTGEQPQHF,TGTGCCACCCGGACAGGGGAACAGCCCCAGCATTTT
.,13,TRBV2,.,TRBJ2-3,CASKAGGSDTQYF,TGTGCCAGCAAGGCAGGCGGATCAGATACGCAGTATTTT
TRBD2,13,TRBV28,.,TRBJ2-7,CAINSGGAYEQYF,TGTGCCATCAATAGCGGGGGGGCTTACGAGCAGTACTTC
TRBD1,15,TRBV7-9,.,TRBJ1-1,CASSLGQALNPEAFF,TGTGCCAGCAGCCTAGGACAGGCGCTGAACCCTGAAGCTTTCTTT
TRBD1,13,TRBV6-5,.,TRBJ1-5,CATRDRGGQPQHF,TGTGCCACACGGGACAGGGGTGGGCAGCCCCAGCATTTT
.,14,TRBV30,.,TRBJ2-3,CAWSPTRLTDTQYF,TGTGCCTGGAGTCCTACTAGATTAACAGATACGCAGTATTTT
TRBD1,19,TRBV9,.,TRBJ2-5,CASSVGTGAGTSAQETQYF,TGTGCCAGCAGCGTAGGGACAGGCGCCGGTACGAGCGCTCAAGAGACCCAGTACTTC
TRBD1,14,TRBV30,few,TRBJ1-1,CAWSVDRVVTEAFF,TGTGCCTGGAGTGTGGACAGGGTAGTCACTGAAGCTTTCTTT
.,13,TRBV6-4,.,TRBJ1-1,CASSQKQGTEAFF,TGTGCCAGCAGTCAAAAACAGGGAACTGAAGCTTTCTTT
TRBD1,12,TRBV29-1,.,TRBJ1-1,CSVETGGGGAFF,TGCAGCGTGGAGACAGGGGGCGGGGGAGCTTTCTTT
TRBD1,19,TRBV9,.,TRBJ2-7,CASSVGAAGQGTPLNEQYF,TGTGCCAGCAGCGTTGGGGCTGCCGGACAGGGTACGCCCCTCAACGAGCAGTACTTC
TRBD1,16,TRBV7-9,.,TRBJ2-5,CASSFSTGTGGETQYF,TGTGCCAGCAGCTTTTCAACCGGGACAGGGGGAGAGACCCAGTACTTC
.,11,TRBV6-4,.,TRBJ1-1,CASRKGAEAFF,TGTGCCAGCAGAAAGGGCGCTGAAGCTTTCTTT
TRBD2,16,TRBV9,.,TRBJ2-5,CASSALMGLSGETQYF,TGTGCCAGCAGCGCTTTAATGGGACTATCTGGGGAGACCCAGTACTTC
.,14,TRBV18,.,TRBJ2-3,CASSPPGATDTQYF,TGTGCCAGCTCACCACCGGGAGCCACAGATACGCAGTATTTT
.,17,TRBV7-2,.,TRBJ2-7,CASSLGSRLSSLYEQYF,TGTGCCAGCAGCTTAGGTAGCAGGTTGTCTTCCCTTTACGAGCAGTACTTC
TRBD2,18,TRBV11-3,.,TRBJ2-1,CASSLGLAGGPGYNEQFF,TGTGCCAGCAGCTTAGGACTAGCGGGGGGGCCGGGGTACAATGAGCAGTTCTTC
TRBD1,15,TRBV6-5,.,TRBJ2-3,CASSRTGADTDTQYF,TGTGCCAGCAGTAGAACAGGGGCCGACACAGATACGCAGTATTTT
.,15,TRBV28,.,TRBJ1-3,CASRPLGPSWNTIYF,TGTGCCAGCAGACCTCTGGGACCCTCCTGGAACACCATATATTTT
.,14,TRBV28,once,TRBJ1-5,CASSLQGRNQPQHF,TGTGCCAGCAGTTTACAGGGAAGAAATCAGCCCCAGCATTTT
TRBD1,15,TRBV7-3,.,TRBJ2-1,CASSTQGANHNEQFF,TGTGCCAGCAGCACTCAGGGGGCGAACCACAATGAGCAGTTCTTC
.,13,TRBV6-1,.,TRBJ1-5,CASSLGENQPQHF,TGTGCCAGCAGCCTGGGGGAAAATCAGCCCCAGCATTTT
TRBD2,16,TRBV5-4,.,TRBJ2-7,CASSLGLAGSSYEQYF,TGTGCCAGCAGCTTGGGGCTAGCGGGGAGCTCCTACGAGCAGTACTTC
.,15,TRBV6-6,.,TRBJ1-2,CASTRDGVTYYGYTF,TGTGCCAGCACCAGGGACGGCGTCACGTACTATGGCTACACCTTC
.,14,TRBV5-1,.,TRBJ2-4,CASSLVQGTNIQYF,TGCGCCAGCAGCTTGGTACAGGGAACGAACATTCAGTACTTC
TRBD1,13,TRBV2,.,TRBJ2-5,CASRGGYQETQYF,TGTGCCAGCAGAGGGGGCTACCAAGAGACCCAGTACTTC
.,14,TRBV6-5,.,TRBJ1-1,CASSYAGSDTEAFF,TGTGCCAGCAGTTACGCGGGGTCGGACACTGAAGCTTTCTTT
.,13,TRBV5-4,.,TRBJ2-5,CASSLPGQETQYF,TGTGCCAGCAGCTTACCGGGACAAGAGACCCAGTACTTC
.,10,TRBV29-1,.,TRBJ2-3,CSARENTQYF,TGCAGCGCCAGGGAGAATACGCAGTATTTT